The 11 T cell receptor beta chains presented below share a single source sample, sequenced in a study of beta chain features in type 1 diabetes. The sequenced template was cDNA made from the entire isolated RNA. Produced via immunoSEQ multiplex PCR; TCRdb's table is partial and in-frame only. This table has about 350,000 clones, 15% to 20% appearing once. Sequences were obtained from naive CD4+ T cells from blood. The receptor set was obtained from a woman between 18 and 29 years old in good health.

V gene TRBV29-1 combines with J gene TRBJ2-3; D might be TRBD2 (5 bases). Trimming cost V 7 bases and J 4 bases, with 15 bases left between them. Germline CDR1 is SQVTM and CDR2 is ANQGSEA. The CDR3 consists of 13 residues. The CDR3 spells CSARAGGADTQYF. Written as DNA, the CDR3 is TGCAGCGCGCGGGCGGGTGGGGCAGATACGCAGTATTTT.

The chain joins TRBV18 to TRBJ2-1, with D possibly being TRBD2 (6 bases). Trimming took off 1 base at V and 9 bases at J, with 10 bases between the two ends. Germline loops: CDR1 KGHSH, CDR2 LQKENI. The CDR3 is 13 amino acids. CDR3 residues: CASSPRDSIEQFF. In DNA form, the CDR3 reads TGTGCCAGCTCACCACGGGACTCTATTGAGCAGTTCTTC. The full variable domain, in which reference TRBV18 and TRBJ2-1 provide the parts outside the CDR3, is NAGVMQNPRHLVRRRGQEARLRCSPMKGHSHVYWYRQLPEEGLKFMVYLQKENIIDESGMPKERFSAEFPKEGPSILRIQQVVRGDSAAYFCASSPRDSIEQFFGPGTRLTVL.

The J gene is TRBJ1-1, the V gene TRBV2; TRBD1 matches 9 bases. The CDR3 contains 12 residues. The trim removed 6 bases at V and 8 bases at J, leaving 4 bases unmatched. Germline V gene data show CDR1 as SNHLY and CDR2 as FYNNEI. The CDR3 DNA is TGTGCCAGCAGGCTGGACAGGGGCGAAGCTTTCTTT. Protein product: CASRLDRGEAFF.

This clone has a handful of counts. The V call is TRBV12-5, the J call TRBJ2-5; 7 bases align to TRBD2. CDR3 length: 13 amino acids. CDR1 is LGHNT, CDR2 FRNRAP, per germline. V trimming: 7 bases; J trimming: 5 bases; junction bases outside the gene matches: 7. The CDR3 loop reads CASAAAGLETQYF. CDR3 nucleotide sequence: TGTGCTAGTGCCGCAGCGGGGTTGGAGACCCAGTACTTC.

The chain carries TRBV11-2 and TRBJ2-7; the match to TRBD2 covers 11 bases. Unmatched junction bases numbered 6, after V lost 5 bases and J lost 3 bases. Germline loops: CDR1 SGHAT, CDR2 FQNNGV. The CDR3 is 15 amino acids. The CDR3 nucleotides are TGTGCCAGCAGCAAAATAGCGGGAGGGAACTACGAGCAGTACTTC. Translating it yields CASSKIAGGNYEQYF. Based on the CDR3 plus reference TRBV11-2 and TRBJ2-7, the full variable domain is EAGVAQSPRYKIIEKRQSVAFWCNPISGHATLYWYQQILGQGPKLLIQFQNNGVVDDSQLPKDRFSAERLKGVDSTLKIQPAKLEDSAVYLCASSKIAGGNYEQYFGPGTRLTVT.

This clone was seen a few times. The chain has TRBV4-3 and TRBJ2-2; TRBD1 matches at 9 bases. Germline CDR1 LGHNA, CDR2 YSLEER. V was pared by 4 bases and J by 1 base, with 1 base of the junction left unmatched. CDR3 length equals 15 residues. The CDR3 region is CASSLGQGNTGELFF. CDR3 bases: TGCGCCAGCAGCCTGGGACAGGGGAACACCGGGGAGCTGTTTTTT.

V is TRBV5-1 and J is TRBJ2-1; D not certain. Deletions cut 3 bases from V and 3 bases from J, with 4 bases between. Germline-derived CDR1 and CDR2 are SGHRS and YFSETQ. The CDR3 is 12 residues long. CDR3 protein: CASSYNYNEQFF. The CDR3 bases are TGCGCCAGCAGCTACAACTACAATGAGCAGTTCTTC. Using reference TRBV5-1 and TRBJ2-1 for the parts outside the CDR3, the full variable domain is KAGVTQTPRYLIKTRGQQVTLSCSPISGHRSVSWYQQTPGQGLQFLFEYFSETQRNKGNFPGRFSGRQFSNSRSEMNVSTLELGDSALYLCASSYNYNEQFFGPGTRLTVL.

V usage is TRBV15 and J usage is TRBJ1-5, with no clear D. The CDR3 has 13 amino acids. V was shortened by 1 base and J by 6 bases, with 7 bases between the two germline ends. Germline loops: CDR1 LNHNV, CDR2 YYDKDF (reference sequence). The CDR3 here is CATSRGFGQPQHF. The CDR3 DNA follows: TGTGCCACCAGCAGAGGGTTCGGTCAGCCCCAGCATTTT.

V gene TRBV29-1 combines with J gene TRBJ1-6; D possibly corresponds to TRBD1 (6 bases). The CDR3 loop spans 13 amino acids. Trimming removed 8 bases at V and 9 bases at J, with 17 bases between. The germline V gene has CDR1 SQVTM and CDR2 ANQGSEA. CDR3 bases: TGCAGCCAGCCACAGGGTTTTGGTTCACCCCTCCACTTT. Its translation is CSQPQGFGSPLHF. Full variable domain (rest looked up from reference TRBV29-1 and TRBJ1-6): SAVISQKPSRDICQRGTSLTIQCQVDSQVTMMFWYRQQPGQSLTLIATANQGSEATYESGFVIDKFPISRPNLTFSTLTVSNMSPEDSSIYLCSQPQGFGSPLHFGNGTRLTVT.

This clone came up a few times. The chain has TRBV9 and TRBJ2-5; no clear D gene. V lost 0 bases to trimming and J lost 1 base, with 7 bases between them. Germline V gene data show CDR1 as SGDLS and CDR2 as YYNGEE. The CDR3 covers 14 residues. The chain's CDR3 is CASSVAGFQETQYF. CDR3 coding DNA: TGTGCCAGCAGCGTAGCTGGCTTCCAAGAGACCCAGTACTTC.

In its sample, this clone was seen a few times. The chain uses TRBV14 and TRBJ2-5; 8 bases fit TRBD2. Germline CDR1 and CDR2: SGHDN and FVKESK. The CDR3 length is 17 residues. The trim removed 3 bases at V and 2 bases at J, leaving 11 bases unmatched. The CDR3 DNA reads as TGTGCCAGCAGCCAGTTGACCTGGCGGGGGGATCAAGAGACCCAGTACTTC. Residues: CASSQLTWRGDQETQYF.